This T cell receptor beta chain came from a study of cytomegalovirus exposure and HLA in healthy donors. Study-level background: Per a later analysis, the roughly 690 first-cohort and over 90 validation repertoires shared one platform.

Comments on this clone: No antigen is known for it.

The assay was immunoSEQ multiplex PCR, and TCRdb's table has in-frame clones only and misses some. The sample has about 110,000 clones, nearly 97% seen once. The donors were in the roughly 110-subject validation cohort, distinct from the roughly 720-subject first cohort. Study-wide findings and caveats: The majority of TCR sequences were rare, yet some public TCRs appeared in many donors. A few CMV-associated chains proved CMV antigen-specific in vitro.

Sequenced input: PBMCs. The sequence came from a woman aged 18-29 years in good health and CMV-seronegative.

CDR3 sequence reads: CASSLVASGGSDTQYF. In nucleotides, the CDR3 is TGTGCCAGCAGCTTGGTCGCTAGCGGGGGGTCAGATACGCAGTATTTT. The chain uses TRBV11-2 and TRBJ2-3, with 11 positions matching TRBD2. With V trimmed by 3 bases and J by 4 bases, 6 bases remained unmatched. Germline CDR1 SGHAT, CDR2 FQNNGV. The CDR3 contains 16 residues.